What follows are 27 T cell receptor beta chains derived from one specimen sequenced in a study of beta chain features in type 1 diabetes. The entirety of the isolated RNA underwent reverse transcription, so expressed TCRB transcripts were sequenced. The assay was immunoSEQ multiplex PCR, and TCRdb's table has in-frame clones only and misses some. This table holds 300,000 to 450,000 clones, 9.5% to 10% found once. Study-level results: Moderate but significant shortening of TCRB CDR3s was recorded in all four CD4+ subsets from Type 1 diabetes patients.

Their recognized antigens are unknown. The source material was central memory CD4+ T cells from blood. All receptors come from a young man with type 1 diabetes.

J is TRBJ2-5 and V is TRBV5-1, with D possibly matching TRBD1 (5 bases). The V gene lost 4 bases and the J gene lost 2 bases, with 15 bases spanning the gap. CDR1 and CDR2 (germline): SGHRS, YFSETQ. The CDR3 loop spans 15 amino acids. The CDR3, as DNA: TGCGCCAGCAGCGCCTACACAGGTCCTCAAGAGACCCAGTACTTC. It translates to CASSAYTGPQETQYF. Drawing the rest from reference TRBV5-1 and TRBJ2-5, the complete variable domain is KAGVTQTPRYLIKTRGQQVTLSCSPISGHRSVSWYQQTPGQGLQFLFEYFSETQRNKGNFPGRFSGRQFSNSRSEMNVSTLELGDSALYLCASSAYTGPQETQYFGPGTRLLVL.

This chain links TRBV4-2 with TRBJ1-1; D is unclear. V lost 1 base and J lost 1, with 10 bases in between. This CDR3 spans 15 amino acids. Germline assignment: CDR1 LGHNA and CDR2 YNFKEQ. Written as DNA, the CDR3 is TGTGCCAGCAGCCAAGGGGGAAACACGAACACTGAAGCTTTCTTT. This translates into CASSQGGNTNTEAFF.

This clone was counted between two and nine times. V usage is TRBV27 and J usage is TRBJ2-7; D uncertain. With 1 base removed from V and 3 bases from J, the gap between germline ends came to 13 bases. Looked up from germline, CDR1 is MNHEY and CDR2 is SMNVEV (reference sequence). The CDR3 length is 15 residues. CDR3 DNA sequence: TGTGCCAGCAGTTTATTTTCGGCCGGCAACTACGAGCAGTACTTC. Translating it yields CASSLFSAGNYEQYF.

The chain combines TRBV11-2 with TRBJ2-1; 9 nucleotides agree with TRBD2. The germline gives CDR1 SGHAT, CDR2 FQNNGV. This CDR3 comprises 17 residues. J was trimmed by 1 base and V by 0 bases; bases with no gene match: 4. The CDR3 coding sequence is TGTGCCAGCAGCTTAGACCACCTAGCGGGATCCTACAATGAGCAGTTCTTC. Translation gives CASSLDHLAGSYNEQFF.

This clone was detected only a few times. This chain connects TRBV4-3 to TRBJ1-2, with 7 bases matching TRBD1. V shed 0 bases and J 5 bases; nucleotides not matched to a gene: 9. Germline values: CDR1 LGHNA, CDR2 YSLEER. This CDR3 contains 16 residues. The CDR3 loop is CASSQDDRDRGYGYTF. The CDR3, as DNA: TGCGCCAGCAGCCAAGACGATCGGGACAGAGGGTATGGCTACACCTTC.

With regard to this clone: Mismatch with germline at one junction end may stem from a read error. Other DNA sequences in the sample encode the same CDR3. The J gene is TRBJ2-5, the V gene TRBV4-1; D remains ambiguous. Germline V gene sequence: CDR1 MGHRA, CDR2 YSYEKL. CDR3 length equals 12 residues. The DNA for the CDR3 is TGTGCCAGCAGCCGTGACCAAGAGACCCAGTACTTC. It specifies CASSRDQETQYF.

The chain has TRBV11-2 and TRBJ2-5; D perhaps matches TRBD1 (6 bases). V lost 5 bases, J lost 5 bases, and 15 bases lay in between. Germline V gene data show CDR1 as SGHAT and CDR2 as FQNNGV. The length of the CDR3 is 14 residues. Here the CDR3 reads CASSPPWGRETQYF. The CDR3 DNA follows: TGTGCCAGCAGCCCTCCCTGGGGGCGGGAGACCCAGTACTTC.

The sample holds a few counts of this clone. Other DNA sequences within the sample encode an identical CDR3. This rearrangement joins TRBV10-2 to TRBJ1-1; D is undetermined. This CDR3 comprises 14 residues. The V end lost 3 bases, the J end lost 2 bases, and 10 bases lay between the germline ends. Germline CDR1 is WSHSY and CDR2 is SAAADI. In DNA, the CDR3 is TGCGCCAGCAGTGAAGGTGGCGGCAACACTGAAGCTTTCTTT. Translation: CASSEGGGNTEAFF.

J is TRBJ1-4 and V is TRBV5-4, with D unclear. CDR1 is SGHNT, CDR2 YYREEE, per germline (reference sequence). The V end lost 3 bases, the J end lost 0 bases, and 12 bases lay between the germline ends. There are 16 residues in the CDR3. The CDR3 region is CASSSRTVATNEKLFF. Here the CDR3 DNA reads TGTGCCAGCAGCTCTCGGACCGTAGCAACTAATGAAAAACTGTTTTTT.

The table lists this clone with a few counts. V usage is TRBV10-3 and J usage is TRBJ2-3; no firm D call. The V end was cut by 6 bases, the J end by 6 bases, with 16 bases between. Germline V gene lookup returns CDR1 ENHRY and CDR2 SYGVKD. This CDR3 spans 14 amino acids. The CDR3 sequence is CAISTPAETDTQYF. The CDR3 DNA reads TGTGCCATCAGCACCCCTGCGGAGACGGATACGCAGTATTTT.

This sequence joins TRBV19 and TRBJ1-2; possibly TRBD1 for D (5 bases). Between the trimmed V and J ends, which lost 10 bases and 2 bases, there was a span of 11 bases. The CDR3 runs 12 residues. Germline V lookup: CDR1 LNHDA, CDR2 SQIVND (reference sequence). CDR3 bases: TGTGCCACCGCGAACAGGAACTATGGCTACACCTTC. This encodes CATANRNYGYTF.

The genes are TRBV7-9 and TRBJ2-7; 13 bases are a match to TRBD2. CDR3 size: 15 residues. V lost 2 bases and J lost 3; bases outside the gene matches: 1. Per the germline V gene, CDR1 is SEHNR and CDR2 is FQNEAQ (reference sequence). In nucleotides, the CDR3 is TGTGCCAGCAGCTTACGACTAGCGGGAGGCTACGAGCAGTACTTC. This gives the protein CASSLRLAGGYEQYF.

The chain is built from TRBV5-1 and TRBJ1-2; possibly TRBD1 for D (6 bases). This CDR3 has 15 amino acids. With 0 bases removed from V and 3 bases from J, the gap between germline ends came to 12 bases. Germline V lookup: CDR1 SGHRS, CDR2 YFSETQ. CDR3 residues: CASSLDRALDYGYTF. The CDR3, as DNA: TGCGCCAGCAGCTTGGACAGGGCATTGGACTATGGCTACACCTTC.

This clone was seen only a few times. This rearrangement joins TRBV7-2 to TRBJ2-3; 10 bases agree with TRBD2. The CDR3 is 16 amino acids. From germline, CDR1 is SGHTA and CDR2 FQGNSA. V shed 5 bases, J shed 6 bases, and the junction held 11 bases outside the gene matches. This CDR3 reads CASSQAASGSWDTQYF. In DNA, the CDR3 is TGTGCCAGCAGCCAAGCGGCTAGCGGGAGTTGGGATACGCAGTATTTT.

This clone was observed a handful of times. The chain carries TRBV27 and TRBJ1-2; 9 bases map to TRBD1. V lost 5 bases and J lost 3; bases outside the gene matches: 10. Germline CDR1 reads MNHEY; CDR2 reads SMNVEV (reference sequence). The CDR3 totals 16 residues. CDR3 nucleotides: TGTGCCAGCAGTCCCCAGGGGGACAGGGCTTACTATGGCTACACCTTC. Translation: CASSPQGDRAYYGYTF.

The chain employs TRBV19 and TRBJ1-1; D is ambiguous. From germline, CDR1 is LNHDA and CDR2 SQIVND (reference sequence). The CDR3 length is 13 residues. V lost 9 bases and J 0 bases, leaving 11 bases between the germline ends. CDR3 sequence (DNA): TGTGCCAGCGGGCCCCTCTTGAACACTGAAGCTTTCTTT. Its translation: CASGPLLNTEAFF.

This clone has at least ten counts. This chain links TRBV28 with TRBJ1-4; 10 bases line up with TRBD1. The germline V gene has CDR1 MDHEN and CDR2 SYDVKM. The CDR3 has 14 amino acids. V shed 5 bases and J 8 bases; nucleotides not matched to a gene: 5. This CDR3 is CASSGDRGGEKLFF. CDR3 coding DNA: TGTGCCAGCAGTGGGGACAGGGGAGGCGAAAAACTGTTTTTT. The entire variable domain, with the rest obtained from reference TRBV28 and TRBJ1-4, is as follows: DVKVTQSSRYLVKRTGEKVFLECVQDMDHENMFWYRQDPGLGLRLIYFSYDVKMKEKGDIPEGYSVSREKKERFSLILESASTNQTSMYLCASSGDRGGEKLFFGSGTQLSVL.

V is TRBV28 and J is TRBJ1-2; 9 nucleotides line up with TRBD1. The V gene's germline CDR1 is MDHEN and CDR2 SYDVKM. J gave up 3 bases and V 7 bases, and 12 bases lay outside the gene matches. The CDR3 runs 16 residues. The CDR3 DNA is TGTGCCAGCAATTCCGTTGGGGGACAGGGATACTATGGCTACACCTTC. This encodes CASNSVGGQGYYGYTF.

This clone was detected a few times. The V and J genes are TRBV14 and TRBJ2-7; D is possibly TRBD1 (5 bases). There are 13 residues in the CDR3. The germline V and J ends were trimmed by 2 bases and 11 bases, with 16 bases remaining between them. Germline V lookup: CDR1 SGHDN, CDR2 FVKESK. CDR3 bases: TGTGCCAGCAGCCAAATAGGGGCCCTCGCGGAGTACTTC. It specifies CASSQIGALAEYF.

V and J are TRBV6-4 and TRBJ1-1; a weak D match, TRBD1 (6 bases). In germline, CDR1 is MRHNA, CDR2 SNTAGT. V was shortened by 6 bases and J by 1 base, with 12 bases between the two germline ends. The CDR3 contains 14 residues. Here the CDR3 reads CASSTGRGNTEAFF. Here the CDR3 DNA reads TGTGCCAGCAGCACAGGGCGAGGGAACACTGAAGCTTTCTTT.

The chain employs TRBV5-4 and TRBJ1-1, with 8 bases lining up with TRBD1. With 0 bases clipped from V and 3 bases from J, the junction kept 4 bases outside the gene matches. Looked up from germline, CDR1 is SGHNT and CDR2 is YYREEE (reference sequence). The CDR3 runs to 15 residues. CDR3 sequence: CASSLAYRGDTEAFF. In DNA, the CDR3 is TGTGCCAGCAGCTTGGCATACAGGGGGGACACTGAAGCTTTCTTT. The entire variable domain, with the rest obtained from reference TRBV5-4 and TRBJ1-1, is as follows: ETGVTQSPTHLIKTRGQQVTLRCSSQSGHNTVSWYQQALGQGPQFIFQYYREEENGRGNFPPRFSGLQFPNYSSELNVNALELDDSALYLCASSLAYRGDTEAFFGQGTRLTVV.

The CDR3 DNA sequence: TGTGCCGCACATAGTGGGACAGGGGGAGAGACCCAGTACTTC. Translated: CAAHSGTGGETQYF. This chain uses TRBV10-3 with TRBJ2-5, with 11 bases identical to TRBD1. CDR1 is ENHRY, CDR2 SYGVKD, per germline. V trimming: 11 bases; J trimming: 4 bases; junction bases outside the gene matches: 9. The CDR3 is 14 amino acids.

In regard to this clone: Other DNA sequences of this sample code for an identical CDR3. The gene calls are TRBV5-6 and TRBJ1-5, with D possibly TRBD1 on 5 matching bases. This CDR3 has 14 amino acids. The V gene lost 0 bases and the J gene lost 3 bases, with 7 bases spanning the gap. CDR1 and CDR2 from the germline V gene are SGHDT and YYEEEE. The CDR3 sequence is CASSLGQHNQPQHF. CDR3 coding DNA: TGTGCCAGCAGCTTGGGACAGCACAATCAGCCCCAGCATTTT.

This clone showed up just a few times. This chain uses TRBV5-6 with TRBJ2-3; D not certain. The V gene lost 4 bases and the J gene lost 2 bases, with 14 bases spanning the gap. The CDR3 covers 15 residues. Germline loops: CDR1 SGHDT, CDR2 YYEEEE. The CDR3 sequence is CASSPFNGFTDTQYF. The CDR3 coding sequence is TGTGCCAGCAGCCCCTTCAACGGGTTCACAGATACGCAGTATTTT.

This clone was counted a few times. A read error may produce the germline difference seen at one junction end. The rearrangement joins TRBV30 to TRBJ1-2; the D gene is possibly TRBD1 (5 bases). Germline CDR1 and CDR2: GTSNPN and SVGIG (reference sequence). This CDR3 is built from 11 residues. CDR3 region: CARRQGNGYTF. The CDR3 bases are TGTGCCCGGAGGCAGGGAAATGGCTACACCTTC.

V usage is TRBV7-3 and J usage is TRBJ2-3; D perhaps matches TRBD2 (5 bases). The CDR3 spans 14 residues. Germline CDR1 SGHTA, CDR2 FQGTGA. Trimming stripped 8 bases from V and 0 bases from J, with 12 bases between. The CDR3: CASAKGSSTDTQYF. The CDR3 nucleotides read TGTGCCAGCGCTAAAGGGAGTAGCACAGATACGCAGTATTTT.

The chain couples TRBV7-8 to TRBJ2-1; maybe TRBD2 (5 bases). Per the germline V gene, CDR1 is SGHVS and CDR2 is FQNEAQ. The CDR3 totals 18 residues. Trimming shortened V by 5 bases and J by 4 bases, and 24 bases separated the two germline ends. In DNA form, the CDR3 reads TGTGCCAGCAGCCCATTTGGAGTGTTCCGACTACAATACAATGAGCAGTTCTTC. Protein product: CASSPFGVFRLQYNEQFF.